The T cell receptor beta chain under discussion was sequenced for a study of blood T cells in healthy people across ages. Then a second PCR, running roughly 7 to 11 cycles, was carried out with a sample-barcoded 5' primer and a J-beta primer mix. TCRdb called the 5' RACE reads again in MiXCR, with one record for every CDR3 protein. The sample has about 800,000 distinct CDR3 sequences; just under 25% are singletons. This clonotype was seen more than once but under ten times. In germline, CDR1 is SNHLY, CDR2 FYNNEI. CDR3 length: 14 residues. V gave up 4 bases and J gave up 5 bases; unmatched junction bases: 6. Separately, the same data were catalogued under a study of T cells of mothers and their children.

The origin of this receptor is a boy aged 5-17 years in good health. Sequencing was carried out using blood. This chain links TRBV2 with TRBJ1-1; 8 bases match TRBD1. The CDR3 here is CASSADRGRTEAFF. CDR3 sequence (DNA): TGTGCCAGCAGTGCCGACAGGGGACGAACTGAAGCTTTCTTT.